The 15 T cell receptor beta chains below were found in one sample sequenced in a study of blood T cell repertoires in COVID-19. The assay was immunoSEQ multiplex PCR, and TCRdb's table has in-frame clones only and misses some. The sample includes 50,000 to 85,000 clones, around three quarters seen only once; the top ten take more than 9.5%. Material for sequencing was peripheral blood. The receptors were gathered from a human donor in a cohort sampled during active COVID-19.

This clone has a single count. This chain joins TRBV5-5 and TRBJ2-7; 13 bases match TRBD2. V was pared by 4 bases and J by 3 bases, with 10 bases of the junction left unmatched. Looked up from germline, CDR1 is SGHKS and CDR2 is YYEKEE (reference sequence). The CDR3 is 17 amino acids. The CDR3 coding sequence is TGTGCCAGCAGCCACAGGACTAGCGGGAGCTGGGTCTACGAGCAGTACTTC. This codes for CASSHRTSGSWVYEQYF.

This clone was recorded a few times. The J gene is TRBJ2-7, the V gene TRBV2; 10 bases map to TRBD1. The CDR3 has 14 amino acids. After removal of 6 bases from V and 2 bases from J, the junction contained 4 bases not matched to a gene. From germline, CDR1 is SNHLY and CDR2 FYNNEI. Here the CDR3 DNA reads TGTGCCAGCAGAGCCGGGACAGGGGCCTACGAGCAGTACTTC. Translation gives CASRAGTGAYEQYF.

For the CDR3, the DNA is TGTGCCAGTAGTATAAGAGGGTCAAACACTGAAGCTTTCTTT. This encodes CASSIRGSNTEAFF. V and J are TRBV19 and TRBJ1-1; D gene unclear. CDR3 length: 14 amino acids. Germline CDR1 is LNHDA and CDR2 is SQIVND (reference sequence). The V gene lost 2 bases and the J gene lost 2 bases, with 9 bases spanning the gap.

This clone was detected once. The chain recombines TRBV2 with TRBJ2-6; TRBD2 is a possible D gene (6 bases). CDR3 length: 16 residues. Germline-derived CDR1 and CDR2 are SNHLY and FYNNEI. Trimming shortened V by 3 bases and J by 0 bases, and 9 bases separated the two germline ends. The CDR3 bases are TGTGCCAGCAGTGACGTGGGGGGCTCTGGGGCCAACGTCCTGACTTTC. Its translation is CASSDVGGSGANVLTF.

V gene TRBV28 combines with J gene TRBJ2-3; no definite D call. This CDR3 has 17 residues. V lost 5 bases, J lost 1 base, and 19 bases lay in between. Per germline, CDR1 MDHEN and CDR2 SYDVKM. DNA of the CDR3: TGTGCCAGCAGTACTCCATATGGTCTCCACGGCACAGATACGCAGTATTTT. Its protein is CASSTPYGLHGTDTQYF.

The CDR3 region has the DNA TGCGCCAGCAGCCAAGAAGCGGGGGCCGGGGAGCTGTTTTTT. It specifies CASSQEAGAGELFF. The gene calls are TRBV4-3 and TRBJ2-2, with 8 bases fitting TRBD2. The CDR3 spans 14 residues. The junction had 0 bases not matched to a gene; V was cut back by 0 bases and J by 6 bases. Germline lookup yields CDR1 LGHNA and CDR2 YSLEER.

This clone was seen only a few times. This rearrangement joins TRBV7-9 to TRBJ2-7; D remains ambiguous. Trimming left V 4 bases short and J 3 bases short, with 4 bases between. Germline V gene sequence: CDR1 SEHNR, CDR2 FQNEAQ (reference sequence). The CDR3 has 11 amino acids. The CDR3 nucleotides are TGTGCCAGCAGCTCCATCTACGAGCAGTACTTC. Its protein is CASSSIYEQYF.

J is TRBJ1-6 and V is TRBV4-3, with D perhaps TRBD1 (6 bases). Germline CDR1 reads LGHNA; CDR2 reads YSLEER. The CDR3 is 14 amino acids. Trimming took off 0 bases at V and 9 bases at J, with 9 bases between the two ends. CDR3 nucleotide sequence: TGCGCCAGCAGCCAAGATCGGGACACTTCACCCCTCCACTTT. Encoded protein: CASSQDRDTSPLHF.

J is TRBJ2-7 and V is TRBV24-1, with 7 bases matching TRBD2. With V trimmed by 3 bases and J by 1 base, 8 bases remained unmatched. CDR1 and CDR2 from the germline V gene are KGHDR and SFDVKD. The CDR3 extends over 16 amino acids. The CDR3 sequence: CATSDPRGETSYEQYF. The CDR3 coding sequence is TGTGCCACCAGTGATCCCCGGGGGGAAACGTCCTACGAGCAGTACTTC.

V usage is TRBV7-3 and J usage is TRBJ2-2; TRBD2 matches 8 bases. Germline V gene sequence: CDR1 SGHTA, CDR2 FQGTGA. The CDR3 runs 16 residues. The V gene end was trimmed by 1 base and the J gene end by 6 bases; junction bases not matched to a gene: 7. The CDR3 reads CASSLKSSGSAGELFF. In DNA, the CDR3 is TGTGCCAGCAGCTTAAAATCCAGCGGGAGTGCCGGGGAGCTGTTTTTT.

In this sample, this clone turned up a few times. This CDR3 is CASSYSAQAIQETQYF. In DNA, the CDR3 is TGTGCCAGCAGTTACTCGGCCCAGGCGATACAAGAGACCCAGTACTTC. V gene TRBV6-2 or TRBV6-3 combines with J gene TRBJ2-5, with D unclear. V gave up 0 bases and J gave up 2 bases, with 13 bases separating them. Germline assignment: CDR1 MNHEY and CDR2 SVGEGT. The CDR3 loop spans 16 amino acids.

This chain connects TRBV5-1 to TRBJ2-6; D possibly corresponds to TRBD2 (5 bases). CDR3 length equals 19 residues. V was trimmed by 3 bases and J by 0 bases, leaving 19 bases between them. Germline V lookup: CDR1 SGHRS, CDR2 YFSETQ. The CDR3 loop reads CASSWPREGKDSGANVLTF. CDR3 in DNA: TGCGCCAGCAGCTGGCCCAGAGAGGGAAAAGACTCTGGGGCCAACGTCCTGACTTTC.

The chain's CDR3 is CAISVTTGPTEAFF. CDR3 bases: TGTGCCATCAGTGTTACGACAGGGCCCACTGAAGCTTTCTTT. The chain is built from TRBV10-3 and TRBJ1-1; 7 bases map to TRBD1. The germline V gene encodes CDR1 ENHRY and CDR2 SYGVKD. V was clipped by 4 bases and J by 4 bases; unmatched bases: 6. The CDR3 has 14 residues.

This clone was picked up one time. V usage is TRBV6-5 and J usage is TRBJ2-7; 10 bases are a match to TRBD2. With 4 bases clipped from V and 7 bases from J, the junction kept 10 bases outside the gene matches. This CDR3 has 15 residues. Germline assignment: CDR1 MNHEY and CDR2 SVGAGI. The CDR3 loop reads CASSSSGSPPLEQYF. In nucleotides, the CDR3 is TGTGCCAGCAGTTCTAGCGGGAGTCCGCCTCTTGAGCAGTACTTC.

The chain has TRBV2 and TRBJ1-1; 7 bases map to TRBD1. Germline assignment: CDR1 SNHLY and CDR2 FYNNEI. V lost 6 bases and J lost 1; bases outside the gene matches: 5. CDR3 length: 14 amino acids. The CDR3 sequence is CASRRRQGNTEAFF. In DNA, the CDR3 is TGTGCCAGCAGACGTAGACAGGGGAACACTGAAGCTTTCTTT.